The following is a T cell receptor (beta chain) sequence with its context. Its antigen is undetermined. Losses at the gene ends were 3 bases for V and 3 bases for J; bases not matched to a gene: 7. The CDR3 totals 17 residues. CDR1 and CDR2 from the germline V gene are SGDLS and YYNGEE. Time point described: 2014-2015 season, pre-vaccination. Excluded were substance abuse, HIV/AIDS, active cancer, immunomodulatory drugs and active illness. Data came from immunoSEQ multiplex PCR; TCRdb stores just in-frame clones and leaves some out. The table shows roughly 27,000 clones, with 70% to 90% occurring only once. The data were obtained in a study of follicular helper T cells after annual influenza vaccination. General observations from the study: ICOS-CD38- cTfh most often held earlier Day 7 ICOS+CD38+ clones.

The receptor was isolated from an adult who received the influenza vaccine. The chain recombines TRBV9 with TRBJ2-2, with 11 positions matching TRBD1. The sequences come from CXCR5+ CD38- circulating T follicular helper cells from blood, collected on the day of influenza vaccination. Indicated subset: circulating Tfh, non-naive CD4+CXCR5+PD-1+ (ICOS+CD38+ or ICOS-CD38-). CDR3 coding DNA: TGTGCCAGCAGCGGTAGGACAGGGGGCTTCGACACCGGGGAGCTGTTTTTT. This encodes CASSGRTGGFDTGELFF.